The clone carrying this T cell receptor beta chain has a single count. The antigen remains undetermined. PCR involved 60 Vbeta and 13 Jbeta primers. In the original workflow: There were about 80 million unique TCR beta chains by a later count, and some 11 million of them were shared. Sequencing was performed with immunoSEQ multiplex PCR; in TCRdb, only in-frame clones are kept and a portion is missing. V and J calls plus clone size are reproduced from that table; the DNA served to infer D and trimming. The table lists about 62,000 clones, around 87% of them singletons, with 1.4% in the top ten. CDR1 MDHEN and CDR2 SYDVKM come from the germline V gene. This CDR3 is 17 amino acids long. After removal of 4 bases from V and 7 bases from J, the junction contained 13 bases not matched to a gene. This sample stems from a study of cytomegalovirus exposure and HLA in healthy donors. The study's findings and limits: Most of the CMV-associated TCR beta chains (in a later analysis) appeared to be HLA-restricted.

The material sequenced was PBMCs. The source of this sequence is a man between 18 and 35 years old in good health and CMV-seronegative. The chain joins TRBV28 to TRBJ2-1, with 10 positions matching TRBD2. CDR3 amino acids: CASSWIGQRGGPNEQFF. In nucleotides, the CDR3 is TGTGCCAGCAGTTGGATCGGTCAGCGGGGGGGCCCGAATGAGCAGTTCTTC. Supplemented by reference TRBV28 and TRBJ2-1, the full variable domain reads DVKVTQSSRYLVKRTGEKVFLECVQDMDHENMFWYRQDPGLGLRLIYFSYDVKMKEKGDIPEGYSVSREKKERFSLILESASTNQTSMYLCASSWIGQRGGPNEQFFGPGTRLTVL.